The 10 T cell receptor beta chains below all came from one sample that was sequenced in a study of radiation and T cells in renal cell carcinoma. TCRdb's copy holds only in-frame clones and misses some; the assay was immunoSEQ multiplex PCR. This sample has roughly 90,000 clones, with approximately 86% found just once. This sample's time point: blood 4 weeks post-SBRT, at nephrectomy. Treatment described: 15 Gy SBRT to primary tumor, nephrectomy 4 weeks later. The sample consisted of blood, taken from a patient whose treatment included radiotherapy and nephrectomy. These receptor sequences come from a man aged 45-65 years with renal cell carcinoma.

V and J are TRBV11-1 and TRBJ2-6; possibly TRBD1 or TRBD2 for D (6 bases each). The V gene's germline CDR1 is SGHAT and CDR2 FQDESV (reference sequence). This CDR3 is 15 amino acids long. V lost 3 bases, J lost 3 bases, and 9 bases lay in between. This chain's CDR3 is CASSFRGLGANVLTF. In DNA form, the CDR3 reads TGTGCCAGCAGCTTTCGGGGGCTTGGGGCCAACGTCCTGACTTTC. Supplemented by reference TRBV11-1 and TRBJ2-6, the full variable domain reads EAEVAQSPRYKITEKSQAVAFWCDPISGHATLYWYRQILGQGPELLVQFQDESVVDDSQLPKDRFSAERLKGVDSTLKIQPAELGDSAMYLCASSFRGLGANVLTFGAGSRLTVL.

V usage is TRBV4-1 and J usage is TRBJ2-2, with TRBD2 as a possible D gene (6 bases). In germline, CDR1 is MGHRA, CDR2 YSYEKL. The CDR3 consists of 15 residues. Trimming took 5 bases from V and 2 from J, leaving 12 bases between them. CDR3 sequence (DNA): TGCGCCAGCAGCAATAGGGGACTCAACACCGGGGAGCTGTTTTTT. Amino acids: CASSNRGLNTGELFF.

This chain links TRBV5-1 with TRBJ2-1; TRBD1 agrees at 10 bases. The CDR3 is 14 residues long. V was pared by 4 bases and J by 8 bases, with 6 bases of the junction left unmatched. Germline CDR1 is SGHRS and CDR2 is YFSETQ. The DNA for the CDR3 is TGCGCCAGCAGCCCCGGGACAGGGGCCTATGAGCAGTTCTTC. This sequence encodes CASSPGTGAYEQFF.

The gene calls are TRBV20-1 and TRBJ2-7, with D uncertain. CDR1 is DFQATT and CDR2 is SNEGSKA in the germline V gene (reference sequence). The CDR3 length is 10 residues. The V gene lost 3 bases and the J gene lost 4 bases, with 4 bases spanning the gap. CDR3 residues: CSASPYEQYF. The DNA for the CDR3 is TGCAGTGCTAGTCCGTACGAGCAGTACTTC.

The V call is TRBV9, the J call TRBJ2-3; no definite D call. Deletions cut 4 bases from V and 0 bases from J, with 15 bases between. Germline V gene lookup returns CDR1 SGDLS and CDR2 YYNGEE. The CDR3 consists of 16 residues. The CDR3 nucleotides are TGTGCCAGCAGCTCCAAAGACTTTGCTAGCACAGATACGCAGTATTTT. Translated, it gives CASSSKDFASTDTQYF.

This chain uses TRBV11-2 with TRBJ1-1; D possibly corresponds to TRBD1 (6 bases). Trimming removed 6 bases from V and 4 bases from J, with 18 bases in between. The CDR3 covers 15 residues. CDR1 SGHAT and CDR2 FQNNGV come from the germline V gene. The CDR3 protein is CASSRSPGEPTEAFF. Written as DNA, the CDR3 is TGTGCCAGCAGTCGGTCTCCAGGGGAGCCCACTGAAGCTTTCTTT.

As to this clone: At one of its ends the junction is not consistent with the germline gene, which may arise from a read error. The CDR3 nucleotides read TGTGCCTGTAGAGCTAGCAATCAGCCCCAGCATTTT. It specifies CACRASNQPQHF. This chain uses TRBV19 with TRBJ1-5; D gene ambiguous. Per germline, CDR1 LNHDA and CDR2 SQIVND (reference sequence). This CDR3 spans 12 amino acids.

V usage is TRBV2 and J usage is TRBJ2-5; D possibly matches TRBD1 or TRBD2 (6 bases each). Trimming removed 11 bases from V and 11 bases from J, with 18 bases in between. CDR1 is SNHLY and CDR2 is FYNNEI in the germline V gene. The CDR3 length is 11 residues. CDR3 amino acids: CACPSGGRQYF. CDR3 nucleotides: TGTGCCTGCCCCTCCGGGGGCCGGCAGTACTTC.

CDR3 in amino acids: CASSLAMGRGQDTQYF. The CDR3, as DNA: TGTGCCAGCAGCTTAGCGATGGGCAGGGGGCAGGATACGCAGTATTTT. This chain joins TRBV7-2 and TRBJ2-3; TRBD1 agrees at 8 bases. Germline-derived CDR1 and CDR2 are SGHTA and FQGNSA. Trimming removed 0 bases from V and 6 bases from J; junction bases left unmatched: 8. CDR3 size: 16 residues.

This CDR3 is CAFIDRGYGYTF. The CDR3 nucleotides are TGTGCCTTCATCGACAGGGGCTATGGCTACACCTTC. The chain joins TRBV30 to TRBJ1-2, with 8 positions matching TRBD1. CDR3 length: 12 residues. V gave up 7 bases and J gave up 4 bases; unmatched junction bases: 5. Germline V gives CDR1 GTSNPN, CDR2 SVGIG (reference sequence).